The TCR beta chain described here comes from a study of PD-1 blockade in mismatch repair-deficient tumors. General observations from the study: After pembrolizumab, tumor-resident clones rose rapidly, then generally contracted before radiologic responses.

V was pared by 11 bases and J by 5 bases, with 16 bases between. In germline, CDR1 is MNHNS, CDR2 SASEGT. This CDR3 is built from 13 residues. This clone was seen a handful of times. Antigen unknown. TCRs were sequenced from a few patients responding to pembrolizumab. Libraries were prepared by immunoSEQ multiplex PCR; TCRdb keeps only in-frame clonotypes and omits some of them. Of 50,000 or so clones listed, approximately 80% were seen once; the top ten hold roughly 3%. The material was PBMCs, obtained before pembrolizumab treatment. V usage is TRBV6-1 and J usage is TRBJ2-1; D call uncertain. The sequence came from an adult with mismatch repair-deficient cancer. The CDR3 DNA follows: TGTGCCTGTGGGGATCGGGTAAACAATGAGCAGTTCTTC. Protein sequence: CACGDRVNNEQFF.